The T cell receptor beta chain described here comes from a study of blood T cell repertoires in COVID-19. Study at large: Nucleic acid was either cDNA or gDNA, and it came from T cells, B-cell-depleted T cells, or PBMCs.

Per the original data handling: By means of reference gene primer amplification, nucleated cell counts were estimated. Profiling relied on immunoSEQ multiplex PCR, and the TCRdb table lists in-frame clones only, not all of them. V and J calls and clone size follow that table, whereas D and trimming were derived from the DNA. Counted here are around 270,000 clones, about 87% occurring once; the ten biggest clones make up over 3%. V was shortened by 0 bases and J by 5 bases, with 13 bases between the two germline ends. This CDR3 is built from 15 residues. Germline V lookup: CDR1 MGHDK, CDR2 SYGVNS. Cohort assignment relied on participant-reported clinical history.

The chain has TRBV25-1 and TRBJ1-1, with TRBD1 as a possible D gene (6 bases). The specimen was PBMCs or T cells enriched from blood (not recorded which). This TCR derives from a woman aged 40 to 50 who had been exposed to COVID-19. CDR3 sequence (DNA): TGTGCCAGCAGTGAATACCCAGGAAGGGGGACTGAAGCTTTCTTT. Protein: CASSEYPGRGTEAFF. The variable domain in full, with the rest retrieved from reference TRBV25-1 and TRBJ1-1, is EADIYQTPRYLVIGTGKKITLECSQTMGHDKMYWYQQDPGMELHLIHYSYGVNSTEKGDLSSESTVSRIRTEHFPLTLESARPSHTSQYLCASSEYPGRGTEAFFGQGTRLTVV.